This is a list of T cell receptor beta chains from one sample in a study of CXCR3-negative and CXCR3-positive naive CD8 T cells. TCRdb reprocessed the 5' RACE reads and stores each CDR3 protein as one record, lacking DNA. This listing includes some 22,000 distinct CDR3 sequences. Material: naive CXCR3- CD8+ T cells from blood. The receptors were sampled from a human donor in good health. Some clones in this sample may be carry-over from other donors' samples. The CDR3 runs from the conserved cysteine through the conserved F or W. Fields, in order: J gene, V gene, clone size, CDR3 length, CDR3 protein. The size of a clone is reported for some rows only, either as once, few or many, or as a class for expanded clones.

J: TRBJ2-7; V: TRBV14; size: NA; length: 13; CDR3: CASSQGTTYEQYF
J: TRBJ2-4; V: TRBV28; size: NA; length: 15; CDR3: CASSPPTGIKNIQYF
J: TRBJ2-7; V: TRBV13; size: NA; length: 15; CDR3: CASSFGTTPSYEQYF
J: TRBJ2-1; V: TRBV5-6; size: NA; length: 15; CDR3: CASSPEYLGGNEQFF
J: TRBJ2-2; V: TRBV12-3/TRBV12-4; size: NA; length: 16; CDR3: CASSPTTRGGTGELFF
J: TRBJ1-2; V: TRBV29-1; size: NA; length: 12; CDR3: CSVGGVGYGYTF
J: TRBJ2-7; V: TRBV29-1; size: NA; length: 11; CDR3: CSVGRGGEQYF
J: TRBJ1-1; V: TRBV20-1; size: NA; length: 14; CDR3: CSAGRQGSDTEAFF
J: TRBJ1-1; V: TRBV20-1; size: NA; length: 14; CDR3: CSASDRGRGTEAFF
J: TRBJ1-5; V: TRBV4-1; size: NA; length: 15; CDR3: CASSHLKGAGQPQHF
J: TRBJ1-4; V: TRBV29-1; size: NA; length: 16; CDR3: CSVCGRTGSRGEKLFF
J: TRBJ1-5; V: TRBV10-3; size: NA; length: 17; CDR3: CAISEGRTVGGNQPQHF
J: TRBJ1-5; V: TRBV20-1; size: NA; length: 14; CDR3: CSARDEYDNQPQHF
J: TRBJ2-7; V: TRBV7-6; size: NA; length: 13; CDR3: CASSLGSGNEQYF
J: TRBJ2-5; V: TRBV28; size: NA; length: 20; CDR3: CASSTALIDRGAVSVETQYF
J: TRBJ2-5; V: TRBV14; size: NA; length: 21; CDR3: CASSQDLFSDILAGGIETQYF
J: TRBJ2-7; V: TRBV5-1; size: NA; length: 14; CDR3: CASSPGLADHEQYF
J: TRBJ2-5; V: TRBV27; size: NA; length: 14; CDR3: CASSFRGFQETQYF
J: TRBJ1-1; V: TRBV7-9; size: NA; length: 12; CDR3: CASSRGAEGHFF
J: TRBJ2-1; V: TRBV28; size: NA; length: 15; CDR3: CASSLSSGNYNEQFF
J: TRBJ2-5; V: TRBV7-2; size: medium-sized; length: 16; CDR3: CASSLAWTSGQETQYF
J: TRBJ1-1; V: TRBV29-1; size: NA; length: 14; CDR3: CSVEGSEMNTEAFF
J: TRBJ2-1; V: TRBV4-1; size: NA; length: 13; CDR3: CASSPGSDNEQFF
J: TRBJ2-7; V: TRBV29-1; size: NA; length: 14; CDR3: CSVRDGGGSPEQYF
J: TRBJ2-1; V: TRBV3-1; size: NA; length: 15; CDR3: CASSLGGPPYNEQFF
J: TRBJ2-4; V: TRBV20-1; size: NA; length: 13; CDR3: CSANSGRGYIQYF
J: TRBJ1-2; V: TRBV7-6; size: medium-sized; length: 15; CDR3: CASSSQDRGLYGYTF
J: TRBJ2-7; V: TRBV2; size: NA; length: 16; CDR3: CASRETDPGVLYEQYF
J: TRBJ2-4; V: TRBV7-9; size: NA; length: 13; CDR3: CASSPRTKNIQYF
J: TRBJ2-7; V: TRBV29-1; size: NA; length: 16; CDR3: CSVEDDGSTSGREQYF
J: TRBJ2-5; V: TRBV3-1; size: NA; length: 17; CDR3: CASSQHWTEGMKETQYF
J: TRBJ2-1; V: TRBV6-5; size: NA; length: 15; CDR3: CASRPDRDVLNEQFF